This T cell receptor beta chain is drawn from a study of CD4+ T cells in melanoma. Generated by immunoSEQ multiplex PCR, the TCRdb table keeps only in-frame clones and is missing some. The table includes over 100,000 clones, about nine tenths detected once. The germline V and J ends were trimmed by 5 bases and 2 bases, with 14 bases remaining between them. Germline CDR1 is SGHTS and CDR2 is YDEGEE. The CDR3 covers 15 residues. Whole-study findings and limits: Neoantigen-specific CD4+ T cells in melanoma reportedly had diverse differentiation states. A reported correlation linked neoantigen-specific CD4+ T cells to CD8+, macrophage and B cell function.

As regards this clone: Its matching antigen is unknown.

The genes are TRBV5-8 and TRBJ2-1; a weak D match, TRBD1 (6 bases). The TCR sequence derives from a human donor with melanoma. Sequencing input: peripheral blood. CDR3 region: CASRSTGSPYNEQFF. The CDR3 DNA follows: TGTGCCAGCAGAAGTACAGGGTCCCCCTACAATGAGCAGTTCTTC.